The clone carrying this T cell receptor (beta chain) was seen many times. Its matching antigen is unknown. MiXCR, run by TCRdb on the 5' RACE reads, gives a single entry per CDR3 protein. The data hold tens of thousands of distinct CDR3 sequences, with about a tenth observed a single time. J gave up 6 bases and V 3 bases, and 6 bases lay outside the gene matches. The CDR3 totals 15 residues. The germline V gene encodes CDR1 ENHRY and CDR2 SYGVKD. The data belong to a study of CD8 T cells in ankylosing spondylitis. Regarding the study as a whole: Reports say disease-linked clones showed up significantly more in matched ankylosing spondylitis synovial fluid. Clones linked to the disease showed a CD8+ phenotype. They occurred at relatively low frequencies in peripheral blood. Seemingly characteristic of ankylosing spondylitis blood was a TCR beta motif consisting of several highly homologous variants.

The TCR comes from a male donor with ankylosing spondylitis or in good health (not recorded which). The sequenced sample was blood, either unsorted or a sorted T cell fraction (not recorded which). The chain recombines TRBV10-3 with TRBJ2-1; 9 bases match TRBD1. The CDR3 DNA reads as TGTGCCATCAGTGACCAGGACAGGGGACGCAATGAGCAGTTCTTC. This codes for CAISDQDRGRNEQFF.